This TCR beta chain was obtained from a study of blood T cell repertoires in COVID-19. In the study overall: Researchers got acute and convalescent COVID-19 samples from the United States, Italy and Spain. PBMCs, B-cell-depleted T cells, or T cells provided the cDNA or gDNA that made up the material.

This CDR3 spans 17 amino acids. Trimming removed 4 bases at V and 7 bases at J, with 25 bases between. From germline, CDR1 is KGHDR and CDR2 SFDVKD. The authors' processing: Amplification with reference gene primers provided the estimates of nucleated cell counts. Here immunoSEQ multiplex PCR was the method, and the copy in TCRdb shows in-frame clones only, minus some. V, J and clone size are taken as reported in that table, and D and trimming were inferred from the DNA itself. The sample has under 95,000 clones, 75% to 85% seen once. This clone was picked up a small number of times. The TCR comes from a woman older than 75 with acute or convalescent COVID-19. This rearrangement joins TRBV24-1 to TRBJ2-7; weak D call: TRBD2 (6 bases). The material sequenced was peripheral blood. CDR3 sequence: CATSDPQGVTSAGEQYF. CDR3 bases: TGTGCCACCAGTGACCCCCAAGGGGTGACCTCGGCGGGGGAGCAGTACTTC.